This T cell receptor (beta chain) appears in the sequencing data of a study of blood T cell repertoires in COVID-19. Produced via immunoSEQ multiplex PCR; TCRdb's table is partial and in-frame only. The table shows more than 200,000 clones, with more than 65% occurring only once. V was pared by 3 bases and J by 1 base, with 7 bases between. The length of the CDR3 is 15 residues. Germline CDR1 and CDR2: MNHEY and SMNVEV (reference sequence). The gene calls are TRBV27 and TRBJ2-6, with no clear D. The TCR originated in a woman between 40 and 50 years old who had recovered from COVID-19. Sequencing was carried out using peripheral blood. The CDR3 DNA is TGTGCCAGCAGTTTCGTCAGATCTGGGGCCAACGTCCTGACTTTC. This encodes CASSFVRSGANVLTF.